These T cell receptor beta chains were read from a single sample in a study of cytomegalovirus exposure and HLA in healthy donors. TCRdb's table, derived via immunoSEQ multiplex PCR, lists solely in-frame clones and lacks some. The sample table includes about 200,000 clones. The material sequenced was PBMCs. All receptors derive from a man aged 25 to 45 in good health and CMV-seronegative. The CDR3 runs from the conserved cysteine through the conserved F or W. A D gene is named only where the DNA matches it firmly.

V	D	J	CDR3	DNA
TRBV5-4	NA	TRBJ2-7	CASSLDPGRAYEQYF	TGTGCCAGCAGCTTGGATCCGGGAAGGGCCTACGAGCAGTACTTC
TRBV19	TRBD1	TRBJ2-1	CASSHTGEYEQFF	TGTGCCAGTAGTCACACAGGGGAATACGAGCAGTTCTTC
TRBV5-1	NA	TRBJ2-1	CASSPPETAGDEQFF	TGCGCCAGCAGCCCCCCCGAGACTGCCGGCGATGAGCAGTTCTTC
TRBV30	NA	TRBJ1-3	CAWGRDAGNTIYF	TGTGCCTGGGGGCGGGATGCTGGAAACACCATATATTTT
TRBV12-5	NA	TRBJ2-7	CASGLVLGRGSYEQYF	TGTGCTAGTGGTTTGGTACTTGGCAGGGGCTCCTACGAGCAGTACTTC
TRBV7-2	NA	TRBJ1-2	CASSPFDRPYGYTF	TGTGCCAGCAGCCCGTTCGACAGGCCCTATGGCTACACCTTC
TRBV5-4	TRBD1	TRBJ1-1	CASSLGTGGYTEAFF	TGTGCCAGCAGCTTAGGGACAGGGGGTTACACTGAAGCTTTCTTT
TRBV27	NA	TRBJ1-1	CASSSWGRGNTEAFF	TGTGCCAGCAGTAGCTGGGGCCGCGGGAACACTGAAGCTTTCTTT
TRBV6-1	NA	TRBJ1-2	CASSEGSQGYFRGYTF	TGTGCCAGCAGTGAAGGATCTCAGGGGTATTTCCGTGGCTACACCTTC
TRBV7-2	NA	TRBJ1-1	CASSYPQGMNTEAFF	TGTGCCAGCAGCTACCCGCAGGGGATGAACACTGAAGCTTTCTTT
TRBV5-1	TRBD1	TRBJ1-4	CASSLAGTGSEKLFF	TGCGCCAGCAGCTTGGCCGGGACAGGGTCTGAAAAACTGTTTTTT
TRBV27	NA	TRBJ1-2	CASSFGGDYGYTF	TGTGCCAGCAGTTTCGGAGGGGACTATGGCTACACCTTC
TRBV5-4	NA	TRBJ2-1	CASSLAVREQFF	TGTGCCAGCAGCTTGGCCGTCAGGGAGCAGTTCTTC
TRBV28	TRBD1	TRBJ2-1	CASSAPGQGDNEQFF	TGTGCCAGCAGTGCCCCGGGACAGGGGGATAATGAGCAGTTCTTC
TRBV5-1	NA	TRBJ2-7	CASSPGGEQGASFLYEQYF	TGCGCCAGCAGCCCGGGAGGTGAGCAGGGGGCTTCCTTCCTCTACGAGCAGTACTTC
TRBV18	NA	TRBJ1-5	CASSSDSRNQPQHF	TGTGCCAGCTCCTCCGACAGCCGAAATCAGCCCCAGCATTTT
TRBV7-9	NA	TRBJ1-1	CASSLATGEGAFF	TGTGCCAGCAGCTTAGCTACAGGCGAAGGAGCTTTCTTT
TRBV7-8	NA	TRBJ1-1	CASSLYMRTALSGTEAFF	TGTGCCAGCAGCTTATATATGAGGACAGCCCTCTCGGGGACTGAAGCTTTCTTT
TRBV10-3	NA	TRBJ2-7	CAIREQNYEQYF	TGTGCCATCAGGGAACAGAACTACGAGCAGTACTTC
TRBV7-8	NA	TRBJ1-5	CASSFGNQPQHF	TGTGCCAGCAGCTTCGGCAATCAGCCCCAGCATTTT